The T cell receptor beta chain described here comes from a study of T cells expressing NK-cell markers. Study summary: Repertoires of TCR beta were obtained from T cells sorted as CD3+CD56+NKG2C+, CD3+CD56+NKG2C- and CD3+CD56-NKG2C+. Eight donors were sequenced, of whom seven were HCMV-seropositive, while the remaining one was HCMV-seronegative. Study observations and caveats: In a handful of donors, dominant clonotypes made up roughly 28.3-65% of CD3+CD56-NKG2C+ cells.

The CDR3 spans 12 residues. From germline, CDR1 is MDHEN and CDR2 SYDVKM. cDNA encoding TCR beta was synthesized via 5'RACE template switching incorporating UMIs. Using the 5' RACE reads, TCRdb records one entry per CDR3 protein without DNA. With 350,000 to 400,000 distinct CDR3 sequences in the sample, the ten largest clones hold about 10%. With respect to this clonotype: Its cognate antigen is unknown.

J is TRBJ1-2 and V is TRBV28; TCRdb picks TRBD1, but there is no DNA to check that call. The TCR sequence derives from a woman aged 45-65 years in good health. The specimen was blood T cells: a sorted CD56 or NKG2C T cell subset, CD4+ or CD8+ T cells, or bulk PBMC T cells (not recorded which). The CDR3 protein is CASSLPDSGYTF.